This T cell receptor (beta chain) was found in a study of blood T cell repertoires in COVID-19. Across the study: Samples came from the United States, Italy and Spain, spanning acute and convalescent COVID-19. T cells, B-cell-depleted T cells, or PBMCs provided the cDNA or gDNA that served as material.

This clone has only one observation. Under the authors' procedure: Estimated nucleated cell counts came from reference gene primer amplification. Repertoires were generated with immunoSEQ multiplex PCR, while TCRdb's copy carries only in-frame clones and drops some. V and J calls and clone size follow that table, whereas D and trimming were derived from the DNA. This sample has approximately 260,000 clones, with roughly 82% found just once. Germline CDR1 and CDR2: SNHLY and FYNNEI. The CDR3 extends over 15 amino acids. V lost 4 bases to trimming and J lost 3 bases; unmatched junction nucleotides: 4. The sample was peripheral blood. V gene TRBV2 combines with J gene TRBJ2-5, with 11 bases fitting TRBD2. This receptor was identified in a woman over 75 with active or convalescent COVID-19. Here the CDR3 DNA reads TGTGCCAGCAGTGTGGGGACTAGCGGAAAAGAGACCCAGTACTTC. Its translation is CASSVGTSGKETQYF.